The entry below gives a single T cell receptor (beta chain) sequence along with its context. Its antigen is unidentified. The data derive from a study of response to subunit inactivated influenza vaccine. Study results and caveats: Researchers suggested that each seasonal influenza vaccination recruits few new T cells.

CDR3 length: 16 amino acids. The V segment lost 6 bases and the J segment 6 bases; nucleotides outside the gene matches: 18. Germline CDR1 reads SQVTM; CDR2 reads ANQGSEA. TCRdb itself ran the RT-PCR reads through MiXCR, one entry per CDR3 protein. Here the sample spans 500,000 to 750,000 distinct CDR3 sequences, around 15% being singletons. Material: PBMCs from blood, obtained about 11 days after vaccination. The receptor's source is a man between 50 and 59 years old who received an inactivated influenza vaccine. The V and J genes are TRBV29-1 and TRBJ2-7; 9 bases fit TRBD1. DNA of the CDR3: TGCAGCGTAAGGATCGGTGACGGGACAGGGCGTCCCGAGCAGTACTTC. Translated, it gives CSVRIGDGTGRPEQYF.